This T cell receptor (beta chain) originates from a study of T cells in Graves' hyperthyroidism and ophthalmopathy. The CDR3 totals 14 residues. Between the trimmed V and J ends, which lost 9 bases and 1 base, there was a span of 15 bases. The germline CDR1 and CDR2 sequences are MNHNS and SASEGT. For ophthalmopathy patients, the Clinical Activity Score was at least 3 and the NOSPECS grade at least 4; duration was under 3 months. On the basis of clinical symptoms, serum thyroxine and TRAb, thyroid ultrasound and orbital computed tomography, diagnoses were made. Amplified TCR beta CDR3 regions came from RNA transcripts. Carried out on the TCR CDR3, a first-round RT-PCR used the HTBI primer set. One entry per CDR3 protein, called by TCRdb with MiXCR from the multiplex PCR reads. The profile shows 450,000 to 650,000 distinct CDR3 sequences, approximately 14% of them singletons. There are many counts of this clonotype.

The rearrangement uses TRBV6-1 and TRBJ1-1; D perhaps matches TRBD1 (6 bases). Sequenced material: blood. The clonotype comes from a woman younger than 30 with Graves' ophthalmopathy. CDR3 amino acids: CASQVQGGNTEAFF. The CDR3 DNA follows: TGTGCCAGTCAGGTACAGGGAGGGAACACTGAAGCTTTCTTT.